This TCR beta chain appears in the sequencing data of a study of T cell responses to AZD1222 COVID-19 vaccine. Assay used: immunoSEQ multiplex PCR; TCRdb lists only in-frame clones, some missing. The sample shows about 150,000 clones, 86% of them seen only once. This clone has a single count. CDR1 and CDR2 (germline): SNHLY, FYNNEI. J lost 6 bases, V lost 5 bases, and 4 bases had no gene match. CDR3 length: 14 residues. This receptor was taken from an adult in good health. The sample consisted of peripheral blood, taken on day 0 of MenACWY control vaccination. The chain combines TRBV2 with TRBJ2-3; 11 bases align to TRBD2. The CDR3: CASSLAGGLDTQYF. For the CDR3, the DNA is TGTGCCAGCAGTTTAGCGGGGGGGCTTGATACGCAGTATTTT.